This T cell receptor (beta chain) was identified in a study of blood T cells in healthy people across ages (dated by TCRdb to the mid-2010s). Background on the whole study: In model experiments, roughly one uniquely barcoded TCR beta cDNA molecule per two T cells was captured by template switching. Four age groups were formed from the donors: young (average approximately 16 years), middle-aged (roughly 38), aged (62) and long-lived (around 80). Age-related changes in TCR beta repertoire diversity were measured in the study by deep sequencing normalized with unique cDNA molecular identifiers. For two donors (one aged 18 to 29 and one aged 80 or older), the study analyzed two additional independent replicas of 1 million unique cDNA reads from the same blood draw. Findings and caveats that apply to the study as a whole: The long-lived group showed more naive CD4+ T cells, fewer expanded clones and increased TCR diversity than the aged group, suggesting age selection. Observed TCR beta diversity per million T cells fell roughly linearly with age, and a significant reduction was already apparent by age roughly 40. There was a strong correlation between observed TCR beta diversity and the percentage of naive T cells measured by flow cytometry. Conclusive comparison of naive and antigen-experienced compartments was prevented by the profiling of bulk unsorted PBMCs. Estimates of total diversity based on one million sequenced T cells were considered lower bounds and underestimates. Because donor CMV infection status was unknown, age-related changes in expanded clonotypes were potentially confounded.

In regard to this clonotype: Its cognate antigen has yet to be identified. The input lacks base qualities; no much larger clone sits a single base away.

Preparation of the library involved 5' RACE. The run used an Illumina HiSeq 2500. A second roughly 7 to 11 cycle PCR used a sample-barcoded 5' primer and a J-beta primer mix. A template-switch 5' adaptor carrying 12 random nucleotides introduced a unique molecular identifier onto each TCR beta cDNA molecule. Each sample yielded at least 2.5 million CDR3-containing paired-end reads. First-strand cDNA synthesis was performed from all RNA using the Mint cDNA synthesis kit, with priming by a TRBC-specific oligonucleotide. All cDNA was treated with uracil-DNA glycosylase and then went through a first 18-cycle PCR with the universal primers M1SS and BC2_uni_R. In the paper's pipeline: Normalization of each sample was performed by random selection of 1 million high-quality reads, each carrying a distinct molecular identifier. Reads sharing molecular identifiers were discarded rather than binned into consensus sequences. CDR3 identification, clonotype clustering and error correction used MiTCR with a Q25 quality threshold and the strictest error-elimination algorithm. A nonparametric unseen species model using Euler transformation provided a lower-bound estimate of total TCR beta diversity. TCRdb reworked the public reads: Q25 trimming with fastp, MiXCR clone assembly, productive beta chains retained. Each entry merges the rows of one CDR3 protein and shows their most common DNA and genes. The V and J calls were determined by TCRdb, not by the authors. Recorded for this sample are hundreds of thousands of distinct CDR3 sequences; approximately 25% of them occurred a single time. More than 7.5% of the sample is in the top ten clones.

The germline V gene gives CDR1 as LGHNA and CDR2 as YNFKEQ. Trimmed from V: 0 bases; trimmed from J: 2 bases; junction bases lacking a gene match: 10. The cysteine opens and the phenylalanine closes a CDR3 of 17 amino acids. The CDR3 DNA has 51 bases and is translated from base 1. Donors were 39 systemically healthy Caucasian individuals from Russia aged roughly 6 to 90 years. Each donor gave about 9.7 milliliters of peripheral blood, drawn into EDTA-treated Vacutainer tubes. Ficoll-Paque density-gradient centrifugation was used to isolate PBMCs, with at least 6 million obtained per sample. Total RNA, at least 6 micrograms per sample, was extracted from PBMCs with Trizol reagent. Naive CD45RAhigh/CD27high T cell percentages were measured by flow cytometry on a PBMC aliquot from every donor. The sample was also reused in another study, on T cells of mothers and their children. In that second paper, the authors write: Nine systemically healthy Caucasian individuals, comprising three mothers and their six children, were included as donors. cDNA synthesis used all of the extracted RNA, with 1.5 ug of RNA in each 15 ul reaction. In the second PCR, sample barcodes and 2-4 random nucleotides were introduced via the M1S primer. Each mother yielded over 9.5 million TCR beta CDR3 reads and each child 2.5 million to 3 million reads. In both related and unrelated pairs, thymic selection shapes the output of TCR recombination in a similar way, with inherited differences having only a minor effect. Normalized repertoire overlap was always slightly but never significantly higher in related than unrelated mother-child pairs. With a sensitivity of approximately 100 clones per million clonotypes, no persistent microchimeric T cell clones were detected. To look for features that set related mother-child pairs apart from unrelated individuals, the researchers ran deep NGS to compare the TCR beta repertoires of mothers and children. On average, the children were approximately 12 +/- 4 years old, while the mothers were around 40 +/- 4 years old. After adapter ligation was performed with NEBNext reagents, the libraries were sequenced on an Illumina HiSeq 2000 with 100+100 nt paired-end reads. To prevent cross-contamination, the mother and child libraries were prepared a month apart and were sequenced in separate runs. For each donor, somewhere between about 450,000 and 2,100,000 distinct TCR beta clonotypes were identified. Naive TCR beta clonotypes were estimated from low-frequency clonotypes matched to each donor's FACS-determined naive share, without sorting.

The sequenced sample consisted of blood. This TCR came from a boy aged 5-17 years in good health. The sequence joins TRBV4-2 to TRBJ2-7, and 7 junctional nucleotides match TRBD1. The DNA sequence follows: TGTGCCAGCAGCCAAGAGCCCCCGGGGCAGGGGGCCTACGAGCAGTACTTC. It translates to CASSQEPPGQGAYEQYF.